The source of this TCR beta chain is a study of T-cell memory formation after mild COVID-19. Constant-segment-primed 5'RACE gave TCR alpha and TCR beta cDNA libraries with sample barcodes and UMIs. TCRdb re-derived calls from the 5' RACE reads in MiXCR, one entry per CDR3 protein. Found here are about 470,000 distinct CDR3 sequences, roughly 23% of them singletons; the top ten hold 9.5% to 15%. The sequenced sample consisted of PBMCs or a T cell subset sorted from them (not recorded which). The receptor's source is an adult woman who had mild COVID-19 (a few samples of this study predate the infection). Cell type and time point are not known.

CDR3 DNA sequence: TGCGCCAGCCCCGCAGATTGGGAGACCCAGTACTTC. Residues: CASPADWETQYF. This chain connects TRBV5-1 to TRBJ2-5; unclear D gene. The V and J ends lost 7 bases and 5 bases respectively, with 12 bases between them. The CDR3 loop spans 12 amino acids. CDR1 and CDR2 from the germline V gene are SGHRS and YFSETQ.